What follows is one T cell receptor (beta chain) and its context. Its specificity is not known. The CDR3 runs to 17 residues. Germline V gene sequence: CDR1 SGHAT, CDR2 FQNNGV. V lost 2 bases, J lost 6 bases, and 17 bases lay in between. A multiplex PCR was run with 60 Vbeta primers and 13 Jbeta primers. Some clones are missing from TCRdb's copy, which holds only in-frame ones; the method was immunoSEQ multiplex PCR. The profile shows about 120,000 clones, around three quarters of them singletons. The data are from a study of cytomegalovirus exposure and HLA in healthy donors. Study results and limitations: Exclusion applied to some V segments, including TRBV6-2 and TRBV6-3, as they were indistinguishable. The authors later linked a missense DCLRE1C variant to TCR beta V- and J-gene trimming. Per a later analysis, about 17,000 TCR beta sequences showed association with HLA alleles at 0.05 false discovery rate.

The chain joins TRBV11-2 to TRBJ1-6, with a possible D match to TRBD1 (5 bases). The receptor was isolated from a man aged 18 to 30 in good health and CMV-seronegative. Sequencing input: PBMCs. The CDR3 loop reads CASSLSGGIIANSPLHF. The CDR3 bases are TGTGCCAGCAGCTTAAGTGGGGGGATAATAGCTAATTCACCCCTCCACTTT.